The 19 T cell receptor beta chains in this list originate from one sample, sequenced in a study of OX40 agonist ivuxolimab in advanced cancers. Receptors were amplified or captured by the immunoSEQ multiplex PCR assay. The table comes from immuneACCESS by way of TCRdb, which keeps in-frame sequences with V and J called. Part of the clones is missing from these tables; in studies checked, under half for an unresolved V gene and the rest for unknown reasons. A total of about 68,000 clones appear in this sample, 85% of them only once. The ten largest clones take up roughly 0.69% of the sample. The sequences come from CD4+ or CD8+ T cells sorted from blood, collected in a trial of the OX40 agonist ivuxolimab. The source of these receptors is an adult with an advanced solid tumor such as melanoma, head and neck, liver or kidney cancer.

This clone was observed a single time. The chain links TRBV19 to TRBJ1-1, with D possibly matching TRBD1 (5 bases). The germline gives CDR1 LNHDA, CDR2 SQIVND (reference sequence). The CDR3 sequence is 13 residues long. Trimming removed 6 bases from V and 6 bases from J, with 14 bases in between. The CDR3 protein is CASRRQLFAEAFF. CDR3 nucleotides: TGTGCCAGTAGAAGACAGTTATTCGCTGAAGCTTTCTTT.

The CDR3 DNA reads as TGTGCCAGTAGTGCTGGACAGGGCAATCAGCCCCAGCATTTT. Translated: CASSAGQGNQPQHF. This chain connects TRBV19 to TRBJ1-5; 7 positions agree with TRBD1. Germline V CDR1 and CDR2: LNHDA, SQIVND (reference sequence). CDR3 length: 14 amino acids. Trimming took 5 bases from V and 2 from J; bases not matched to a gene: 3.

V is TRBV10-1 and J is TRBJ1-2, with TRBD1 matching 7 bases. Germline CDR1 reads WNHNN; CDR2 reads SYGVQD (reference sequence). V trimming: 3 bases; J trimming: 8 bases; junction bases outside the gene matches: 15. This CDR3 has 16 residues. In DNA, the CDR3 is TGCGCCAGCAGTGATCTCCGACAGGGCGCTGCAGGGGGCTACACCTTC. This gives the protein CASSDLRQGAAGGYTF.

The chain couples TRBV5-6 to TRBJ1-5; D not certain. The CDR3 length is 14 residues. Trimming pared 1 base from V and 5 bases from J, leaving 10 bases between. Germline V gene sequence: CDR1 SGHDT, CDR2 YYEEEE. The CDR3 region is CASSLSGGDQPQHF. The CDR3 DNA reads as TGTGCCAGCAGCTTGTCCGGTGGCGATCAGCCCCAGCATTTT.

The CDR3: CASSGQGRGGYTF. The CDR3 nucleotides read TGTGCCAGCAGCGGACAGGGGAGGGGTGGCTACACCTTC. The chain joins TRBV6-1 to TRBJ1-2; 9 bases are a match to TRBD1. CDR3 length: 13 amino acids. V lost 6 bases to trimming and J lost 7 bases; unmatched junction nucleotides: 6. CDR1 and CDR2 (germline): MNHNS, SASEGT.

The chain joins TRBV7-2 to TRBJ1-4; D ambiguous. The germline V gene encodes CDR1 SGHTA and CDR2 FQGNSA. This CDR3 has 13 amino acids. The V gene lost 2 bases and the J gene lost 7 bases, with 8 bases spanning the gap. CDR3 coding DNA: TGTGCCAGCAGCTTATCGACTCTTGAAAAACTGTTTTTT. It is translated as CASSLSTLEKLFF.

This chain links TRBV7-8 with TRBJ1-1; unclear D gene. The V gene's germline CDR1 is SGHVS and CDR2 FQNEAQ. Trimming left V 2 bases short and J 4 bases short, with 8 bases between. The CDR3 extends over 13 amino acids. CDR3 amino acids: CASSLLPGTEAFF. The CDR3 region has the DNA TGTGCCAGCAGCTTATTGCCGGGCACTGAAGCTTTCTTT.

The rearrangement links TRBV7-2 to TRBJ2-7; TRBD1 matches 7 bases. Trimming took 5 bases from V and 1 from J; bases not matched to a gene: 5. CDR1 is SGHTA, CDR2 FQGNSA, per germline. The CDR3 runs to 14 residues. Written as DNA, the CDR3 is TGTGCCAGCAGCCCGCGACAGGGTTCCTACGAGCAGTACTTC. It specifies CASSPRQGSYEQYF.

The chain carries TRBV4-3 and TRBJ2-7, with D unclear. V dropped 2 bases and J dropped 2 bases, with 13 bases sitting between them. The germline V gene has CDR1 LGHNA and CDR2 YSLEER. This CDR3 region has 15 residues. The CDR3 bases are TGCGCCAGCAGCCAAAGTCGCAGCCTTACCTACGAGCAGTACTTC. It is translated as CASSQSRSLTYEQYF.

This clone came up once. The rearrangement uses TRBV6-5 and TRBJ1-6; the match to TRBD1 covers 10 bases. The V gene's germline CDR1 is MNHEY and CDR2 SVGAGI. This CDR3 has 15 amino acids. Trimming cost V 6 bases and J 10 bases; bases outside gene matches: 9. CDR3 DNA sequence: TGTGCCAGCAGACTCCCGGGACAGGGGAGCTCACCCCTCCACTTT. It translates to CASRLPGQGSSPLHF.

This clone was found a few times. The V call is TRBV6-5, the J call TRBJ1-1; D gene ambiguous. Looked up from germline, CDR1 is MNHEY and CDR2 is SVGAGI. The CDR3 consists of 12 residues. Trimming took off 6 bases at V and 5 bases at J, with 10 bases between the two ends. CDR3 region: CASRRFGTEAFF. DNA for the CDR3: TGTGCCAGCAGGAGATTTGGGACTGAAGCTTTCTTT.

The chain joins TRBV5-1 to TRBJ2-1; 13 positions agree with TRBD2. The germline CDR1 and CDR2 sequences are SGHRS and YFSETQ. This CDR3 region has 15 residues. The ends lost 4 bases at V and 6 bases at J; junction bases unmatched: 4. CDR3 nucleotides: TGCGCCAGCAGCCCGGGACTAGCGGGGACCAATGAGCAGTTCTTC. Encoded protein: CASSPGLAGTNEQFF.

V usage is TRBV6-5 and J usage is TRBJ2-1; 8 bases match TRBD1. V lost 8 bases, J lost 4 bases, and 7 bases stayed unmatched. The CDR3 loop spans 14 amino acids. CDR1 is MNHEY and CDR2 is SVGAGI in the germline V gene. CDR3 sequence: CASRDRPPYNEQFF. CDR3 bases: TGTGCCAGCCGGGACAGGCCTCCATACAATGAGCAGTTCTTC.

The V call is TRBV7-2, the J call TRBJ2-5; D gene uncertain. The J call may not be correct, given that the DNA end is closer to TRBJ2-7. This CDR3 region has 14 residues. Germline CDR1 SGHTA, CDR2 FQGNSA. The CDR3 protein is CASSAGILSYEQYF. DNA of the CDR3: TGTGCCAGCAGCGCAGGAATTCTCTCCTACGAGCAGTACTTC.

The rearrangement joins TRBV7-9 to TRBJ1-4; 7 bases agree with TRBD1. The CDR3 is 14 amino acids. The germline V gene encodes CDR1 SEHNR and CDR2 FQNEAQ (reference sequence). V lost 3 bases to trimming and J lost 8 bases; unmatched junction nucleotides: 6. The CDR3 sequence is CASSFGRGGEKLFF. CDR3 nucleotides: TGTGCCAGCAGCTTCGGCAGGGGGGGAGAAAAACTGTTTTTT. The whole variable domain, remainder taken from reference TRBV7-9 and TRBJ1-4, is DTGVSQNPRHKITKRGQNVTFRCDPISEHNRLYWYRQTLGQGPEFLTYFQNEAQLEKSRLLSDRFSAERPKGSFSTLEIQRTEQGDSAMYLCASSFGRGGEKLFFGSGTQLSVL.

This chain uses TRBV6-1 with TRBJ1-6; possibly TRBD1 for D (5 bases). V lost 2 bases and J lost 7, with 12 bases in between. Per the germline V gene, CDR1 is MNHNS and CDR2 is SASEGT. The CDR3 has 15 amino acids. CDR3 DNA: TGTGCCAGCAGTGAACGATCAGGGAACAATTCACCCCTCCACTTT. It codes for CASSERSGNNSPLHF.

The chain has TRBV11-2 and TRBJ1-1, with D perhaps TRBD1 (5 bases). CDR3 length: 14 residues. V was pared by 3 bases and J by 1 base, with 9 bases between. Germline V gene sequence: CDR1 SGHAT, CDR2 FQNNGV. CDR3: CASSFMGGNTEAFF. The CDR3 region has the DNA TGTGCCAGCAGCTTTATGGGGGGGAACACTGAAGCTTTCTTT.

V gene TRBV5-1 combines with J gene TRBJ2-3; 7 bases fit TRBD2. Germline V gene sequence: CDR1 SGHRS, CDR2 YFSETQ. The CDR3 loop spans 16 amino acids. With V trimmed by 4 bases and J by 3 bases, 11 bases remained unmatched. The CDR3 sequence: CASSPEAGFRTDTQYF. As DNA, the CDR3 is TGCGCCAGCAGCCCGGAAGCGGGATTTCGAACAGATACGCAGTATTTT.

CDR3 bases: TGTGCCAGCAGCTTAGGTCAGAACAATGAGCAGTTCTTC. Amino acids: CASSLGQNNEQFF. This rearrangement joins TRBV11-2 to TRBJ2-1; D gene uncertain. The CDR3 has 13 amino acids. The germline V gene has CDR1 SGHAT and CDR2 FQNNGV. V was cut by 1 base and J by 5 bases, with 6 bases left in between.